A selection of T cell receptor beta chains follows, all from one sample in a study of metastatic and nonmetastatic thyroid tumors. TCRdb reanalyzed the PCR reads via MiXCR. The sample has around 30,000 clones, more than 15% seen once. Material: blood. The source is a female donor with papillary thyroid cancer or a benign thyroid nodule (not recorded which). Some clones in this sample may be carry-over from other donors' samples. CDR3s leave out the opening cysteine and the closing phenylalanine or tryptophan.

cdr3_aa	v_call	j_call
SARSVGAGDYEQY	TRBV20-1	TRBJ2-7
NARRNGYT	TRBV20-1	TRBJ1-2
ASSQGSPEYNEQF	TRBV3-1	TRBJ2-1
ASSEQQAGEAF	TRBV6-1	TRBJ1-1
SVGTGGDEQY	TRBV29-1	TRBJ2-7
ASSEARTSGVQETQY	TRBV6-1	TRBJ2-5
ATSDLNSGNTIY	TRBV24-1	TRBJ1-3
SSGMADTIY	TRBV28	TRBJ1-3
ASTRGGGSSTEAY	TRBV18	TRBJ1-1
SARDFSLAGLSGNEQF	TRBV20-1	TRBJ2-1
ATLATQGTNYEQY	TRBV4-2	TRBJ2-7
ASGPGTGLGVGYT	TRBV12-5	TRBJ1-2
SATPPLAAEGDTQY	TRBV20-1	TRBJ2-3
ASSPDRGHWEQY	TRBV7-3	TRBJ2-7
ASTSLGQGRYQPQH	TRBV19	TRBJ1-5
ASSLISGDGGYT	TRBV5-4	TRBJ1-2
ASSIGGLYGYT	TRBV19	TRBJ1-2
AGPTQTNYGYT	TRBV30	TRBJ1-2
ASSFTLGTETSYEQY	TRBV11-1	TRBJ2-7
SSSYGTVEYSPLH	TRBV6-5	TRBJ1-6
ASSLPQGLNQPQH	TRBV28	TRBJ1-5
SARDSVRLAGAWRGGELF	TRBV20-1	TRBJ2-2
ASSGLSDRQNYGYT	TRBV2	TRBJ1-2
ASSQDRGGGATEQY	TRBV3-1	TRBJ2-7
ASIGRGEQY	TRBV7-8	TRBJ2-7
ASSMEGIRVSPLH	TRBV19	TRBJ1-6
ASSQESGASYEKLF	TRBV4-1	TRBJ1-4
ASSPLGQGRMNTEAF	TRBV5-1	TRBJ1-1
ASSLGGSGSPETQY	TRBV28	TRBJ2-5
ASSLAAKLNTEAF	TRBV7-2	TRBJ1-1
ATSTPELRTSGGAVIGL	TRBV15	TRBJ2-1
ASSYVTIAYEQY	TRBV6-2/TRBV6-3	TRBJ2-7
ATRATQGANYEQY	TRBV4-2	TRBJ2-7
ASSTRDSVLYGYT	TRBV19	TRBJ1-2
ASSTLSGGRQETQY	TRBV28	TRBJ2-5
ASSEELLGDSATYEQY	TRBV2	TRBJ2-7
ASSPEWVRTDTQY	TRBV5-5	TRBJ2-3
ASSHTPGLAGEKTQY	TRBV4-1	TRBJ2-5
SASTPGQGLAGKAGEQY	TRBV20-1	TRBJ2-7
ASSYSTEGYYEQY	TRBV6-5	TRBJ2-7
ASSLDPHENTEAF	TRBV11-2	TRBJ1-1
AGNPMVHANYEQY	TRBV5-1	TRBJ2-7
ASSLAAGRGNIQY	TRBV5-5	TRBJ2-4
ASSSGTVHYEQY	TRBV28	TRBJ2-7
ASSLDIGRANEQF	TRBV5-4	TRBJ2-1
ASSSLAGWRSTDTQY	TRBV11-2	TRBJ2-3
ASSQDQVTGGNEQF	TRBV4-2	TRBJ2-1
ASSPQGSAVNTEAF	TRBV4-1	TRBJ1-1
ASRLADRPNEQF	TRBV5-1	TRBJ2-1
ASSLDRGNEAF	TRBV5-4	TRBJ1-1
ASTQGGEIYNEQF	TRBV12-3/TRBV12-4	TRBJ2-1
ATNRGSNTGELF	TRBV24-1	TRBJ2-2
ASSLVGTVDYEQY	TRBV11-2	TRBJ2-7
ASSSVAVPFKQY	TRBV5-6	TRBJ2-7
ASRRQGFTGELF	TRBV6-2/TRBV6-3	TRBJ2-2
ASTKSLLAVTVELF	TRBV6-1	TRBJ2-2
ASRGTGGRNTEAF	TRBV7-9	TRBJ1-1
ASSQSVWGLGGYT	TRBV3-1	TRBJ1-2
ASSLVLGGSYEQY	TRBV7-2	TRBJ2-7